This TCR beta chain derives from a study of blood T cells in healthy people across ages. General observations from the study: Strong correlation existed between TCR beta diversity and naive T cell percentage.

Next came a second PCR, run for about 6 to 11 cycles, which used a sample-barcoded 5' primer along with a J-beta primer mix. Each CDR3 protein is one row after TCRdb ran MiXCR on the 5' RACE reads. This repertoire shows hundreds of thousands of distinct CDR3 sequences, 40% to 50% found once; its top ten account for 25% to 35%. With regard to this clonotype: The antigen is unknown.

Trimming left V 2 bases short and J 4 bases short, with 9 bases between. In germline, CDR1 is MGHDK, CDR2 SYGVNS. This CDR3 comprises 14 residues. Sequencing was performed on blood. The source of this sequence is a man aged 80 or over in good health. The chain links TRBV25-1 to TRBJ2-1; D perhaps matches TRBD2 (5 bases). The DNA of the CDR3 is TGTGCCAGCAGTGAAACTAGGTTTTACAATGAGCAGTTCTTC. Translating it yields CASSETRFYNEQFF.